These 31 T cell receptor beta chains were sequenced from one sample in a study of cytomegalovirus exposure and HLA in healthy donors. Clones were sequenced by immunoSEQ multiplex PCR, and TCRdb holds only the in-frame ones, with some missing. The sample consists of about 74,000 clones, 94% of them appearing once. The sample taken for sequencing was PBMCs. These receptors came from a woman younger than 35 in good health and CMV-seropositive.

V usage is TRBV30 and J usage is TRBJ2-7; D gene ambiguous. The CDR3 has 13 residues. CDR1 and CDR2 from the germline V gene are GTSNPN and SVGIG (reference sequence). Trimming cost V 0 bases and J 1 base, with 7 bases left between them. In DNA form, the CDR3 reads TGTGCCTGGAGTGTACAACCTTCCTACGAGCAGTACTTC. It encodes CAWSVQPSYEQYF.

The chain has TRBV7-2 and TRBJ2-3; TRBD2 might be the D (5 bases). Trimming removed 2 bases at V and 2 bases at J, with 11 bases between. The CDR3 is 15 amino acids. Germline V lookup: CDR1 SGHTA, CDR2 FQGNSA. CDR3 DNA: TGTGCCAGCAGCTTACGAGGGATGCACACAGATACGCAGTATTTT. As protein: CASSLRGMHTDTQYF.

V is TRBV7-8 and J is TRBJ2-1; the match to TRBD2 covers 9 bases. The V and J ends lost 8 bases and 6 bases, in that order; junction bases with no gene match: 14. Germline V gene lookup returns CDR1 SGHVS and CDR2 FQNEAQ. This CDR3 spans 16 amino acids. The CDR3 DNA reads TGTGCCAGCCTCAGAGCTTCCCTAGCGGGACCCAATGAGCAGTTCTTC. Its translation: CASLRASLAGPNEQFF. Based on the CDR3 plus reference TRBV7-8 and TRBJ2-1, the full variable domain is GAGVSQSPRYKVAKRGQDVALRCDPISGHVSLFWYQQALGQGPEFLTYFQNEAQLDKSGLPSDRFFAERPEGSVSTLKIQRTQQEDSAVYLCASLRASLAGPNEQFFGPGTRLTVL.

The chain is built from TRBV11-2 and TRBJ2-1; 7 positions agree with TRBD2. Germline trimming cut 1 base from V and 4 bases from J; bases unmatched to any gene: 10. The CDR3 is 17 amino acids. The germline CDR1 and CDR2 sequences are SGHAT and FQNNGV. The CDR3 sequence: CASSLARGTTPYNEQFF. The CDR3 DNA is TGTGCCAGCAGCTTAGCACGTGGGACTACCCCTTACAATGAGCAGTTCTTC.

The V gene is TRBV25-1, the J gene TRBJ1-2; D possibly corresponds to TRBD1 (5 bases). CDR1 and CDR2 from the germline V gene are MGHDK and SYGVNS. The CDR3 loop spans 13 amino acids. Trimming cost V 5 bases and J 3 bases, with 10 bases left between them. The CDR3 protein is CASSSGPYYGYTF. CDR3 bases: TGTGCCAGCAGTTCAGGGCCCTACTATGGCTACACCTTC.

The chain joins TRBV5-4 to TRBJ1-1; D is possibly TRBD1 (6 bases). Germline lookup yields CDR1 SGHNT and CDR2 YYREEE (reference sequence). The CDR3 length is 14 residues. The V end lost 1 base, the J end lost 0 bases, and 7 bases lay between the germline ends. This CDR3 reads CASSLWGLNTEAFF. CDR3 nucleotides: TGTGCCAGCAGCTTGTGGGGGCTGAACACTGAAGCTTTCTTT.

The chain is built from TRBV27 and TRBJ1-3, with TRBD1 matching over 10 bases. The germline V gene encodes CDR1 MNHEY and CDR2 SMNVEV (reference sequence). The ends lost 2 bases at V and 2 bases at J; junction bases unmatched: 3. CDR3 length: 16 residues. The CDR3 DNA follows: TGTGCCAGCAGTTTAACGGGGACAGGGGCTGGAAACACCATATATTTT. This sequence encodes CASSLTGTGAGNTIYF.

Here the CDR3 DNA reads TGTGCCAGCAGTGAAGATAGTCCTCAAAGCGAGCAGTACTTC. This sequence encodes CASSEDSPQSEQYF. The rearrangement uses TRBV2 and TRBJ2-7; D is uncertain. V was clipped by 1 base and J by 6 bases, with 13 bases between them. This CDR3 has 14 residues. The V gene's germline CDR1 is SNHLY and CDR2 FYNNEI.

CDR3 sequence reads: CSAQGAFKIEVSYNEQFF. The CDR3 bases are TGCAGCGCACAGGGGGCTTTCAAGATAGAAGTCTCCTACAATGAGCAGTTCTTC. V is TRBV29-1 and J is TRBJ2-1; TRBD1 matches at 9 bases. Germline V lookup: CDR1 SQVTM, CDR2 ANQGSEA. The CDR3 runs to 18 residues. Trimming cost V 7 bases and J 0 bases; bases outside gene matches: 16.

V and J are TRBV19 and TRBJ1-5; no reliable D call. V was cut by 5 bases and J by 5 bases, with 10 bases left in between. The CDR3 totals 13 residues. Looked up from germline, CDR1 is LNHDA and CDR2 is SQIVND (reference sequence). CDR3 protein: CASSDRGDQPQHF. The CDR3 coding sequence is TGTGCCAGTAGTGACCGGGGAGATCAGCCCCAGCATTTT.

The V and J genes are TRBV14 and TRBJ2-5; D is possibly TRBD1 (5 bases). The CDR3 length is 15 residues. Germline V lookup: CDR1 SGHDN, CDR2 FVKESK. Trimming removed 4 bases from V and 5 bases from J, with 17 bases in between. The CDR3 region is CASSPRHSGRETQYF. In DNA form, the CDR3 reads TGTGCCAGCAGCCCTCGACACTCAGGGCGGGAGACCCAGTACTTC. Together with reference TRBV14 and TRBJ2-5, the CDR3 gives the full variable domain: EAGVTQFPSHSVIEKGQTVTLRCDPISGHDNLYWYRRVMGKEIKFLLHFVKESKQDESGMPNNRFLAERTGGTYSTLKVQPAELEDSGVYFCASSPRHSGRETQYFGPGTRLLVL.

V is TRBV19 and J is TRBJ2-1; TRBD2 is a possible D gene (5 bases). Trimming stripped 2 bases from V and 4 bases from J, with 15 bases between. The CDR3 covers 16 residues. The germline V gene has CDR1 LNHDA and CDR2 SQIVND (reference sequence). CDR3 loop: CASSIQPGIYYNEQFF. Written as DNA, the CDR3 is TGTGCCAGTAGTATACAACCGGGGATTTATTACAATGAGCAGTTCTTC.

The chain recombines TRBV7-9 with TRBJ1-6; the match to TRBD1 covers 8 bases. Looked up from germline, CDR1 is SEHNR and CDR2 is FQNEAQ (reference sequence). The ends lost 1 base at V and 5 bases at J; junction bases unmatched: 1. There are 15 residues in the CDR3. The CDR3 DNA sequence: TGTGCCAGCAGCTTAGTGACAGGGGATAATTCACCCCTCCACTTT. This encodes CASSLVTGDNSPLHF.

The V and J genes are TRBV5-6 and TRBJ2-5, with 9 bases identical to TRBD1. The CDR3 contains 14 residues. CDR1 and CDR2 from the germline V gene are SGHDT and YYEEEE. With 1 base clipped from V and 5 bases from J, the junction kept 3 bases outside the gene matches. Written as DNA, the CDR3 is TGTGCCAGCAGCTTGAGACAGGGGGTGGAGACCCAGTACTTC. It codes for CASSLRQGVETQYF.

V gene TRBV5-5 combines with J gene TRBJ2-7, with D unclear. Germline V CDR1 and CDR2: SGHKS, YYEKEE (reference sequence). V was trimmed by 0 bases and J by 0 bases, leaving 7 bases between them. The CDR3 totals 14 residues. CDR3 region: CASSLVDISYEQYF. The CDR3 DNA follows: TGTGCCAGCAGCTTGGTAGACATCTCCTACGAGCAGTACTTC.

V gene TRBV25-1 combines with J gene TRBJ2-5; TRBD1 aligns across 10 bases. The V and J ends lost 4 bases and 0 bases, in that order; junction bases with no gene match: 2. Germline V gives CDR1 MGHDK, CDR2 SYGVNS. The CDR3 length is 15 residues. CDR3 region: CASSAGTGDQETQYF. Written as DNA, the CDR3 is TGTGCCAGCAGTGCCGGGACAGGGGACCAAGAGACCCAGTACTTC.

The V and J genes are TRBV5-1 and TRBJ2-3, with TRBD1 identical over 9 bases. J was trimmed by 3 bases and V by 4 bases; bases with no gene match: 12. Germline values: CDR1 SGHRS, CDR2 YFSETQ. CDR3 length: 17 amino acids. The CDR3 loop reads CASSMLTGGKWTDTQYF. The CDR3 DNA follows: TGCGCCAGCAGCATGTTGACAGGGGGTAAATGGACAGATACGCAGTATTTT. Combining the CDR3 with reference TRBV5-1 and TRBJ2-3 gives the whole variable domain KAGVTQTPRYLIKTRGQQVTLSCSPISGHRSVSWYQQTPGQGLQFLFEYFSETQRNKGNFPGRFSGRQFSNSRSEMNVSTLELGDSALYLCASSMLTGGKWTDTQYFGPGTRLTVL.

CDR3 amino acids: CASTGTSGPSSYEQYF. The CDR3 nucleotides read TGTGCCAGCACCGGGACTAGCGGTCCGAGCTCCTACGAGCAGTACTTC. This chain joins TRBV2 and TRBJ2-7, with TRBD2 matching over 11 bases. Germline V lookup: CDR1 SNHLY, CDR2 FYNNEI. The CDR3 runs to 16 residues. Trimming removed 7 bases from V and 0 bases from J; junction bases left unmatched: 8.

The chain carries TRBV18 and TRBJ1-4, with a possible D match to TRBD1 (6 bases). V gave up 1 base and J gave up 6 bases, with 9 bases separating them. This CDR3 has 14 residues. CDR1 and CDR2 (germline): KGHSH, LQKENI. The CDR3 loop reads CASSPLGADEKLFF. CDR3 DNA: TGTGCCAGCTCACCACTGGGGGCGGATGAAAAACTGTTTTTT.

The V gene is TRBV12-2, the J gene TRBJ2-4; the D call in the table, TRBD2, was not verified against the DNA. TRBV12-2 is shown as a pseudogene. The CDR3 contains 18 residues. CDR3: CASRLVLGPTGAKNIQYF. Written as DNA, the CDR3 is TGTGCAAGTCGCTTAGTATTAGGCCCTACCGGGGCCAAAAACATTCAGTACTTC.

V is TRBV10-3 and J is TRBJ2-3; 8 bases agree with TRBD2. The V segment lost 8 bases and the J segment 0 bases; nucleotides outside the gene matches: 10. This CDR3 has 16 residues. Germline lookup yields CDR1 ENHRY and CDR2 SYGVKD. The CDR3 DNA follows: TGTGCCATCGAGGGAGTAGCGGGGACTAGCACAGATACGCAGTATTTT. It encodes CAIEGVAGTSTDTQYF.

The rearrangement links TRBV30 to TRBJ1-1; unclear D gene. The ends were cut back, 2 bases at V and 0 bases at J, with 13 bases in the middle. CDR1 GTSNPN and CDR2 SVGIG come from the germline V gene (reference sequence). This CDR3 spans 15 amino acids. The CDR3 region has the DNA TGTGCCTGGAGTAGAGGGAGCTTGGTGAACACTGAAGCTTTCTTT. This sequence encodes CAWSRGSLVNTEAFF.

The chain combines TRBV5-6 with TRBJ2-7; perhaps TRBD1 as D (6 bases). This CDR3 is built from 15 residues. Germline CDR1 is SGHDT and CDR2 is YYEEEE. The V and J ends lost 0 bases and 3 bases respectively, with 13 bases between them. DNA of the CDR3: TGTGCCAGCAGCTTGGCCGGGACACCCTACTACGAGCAGTACTTC. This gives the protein CASSLAGTPYYEQYF. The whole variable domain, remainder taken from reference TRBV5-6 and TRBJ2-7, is DAGVTQSPTHLIKTRGQQVTLRCSPKSGHDTVSWYQQALGQGPQFIFQYYEEEERQRGNFPDRFSGHQFPNYSSELNVNALLLGDSALYLCASSLAGTPYYEQYFGPGTRLTVT.

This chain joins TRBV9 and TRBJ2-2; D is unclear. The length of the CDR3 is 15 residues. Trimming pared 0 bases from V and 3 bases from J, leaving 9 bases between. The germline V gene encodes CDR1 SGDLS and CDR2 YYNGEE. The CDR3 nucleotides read TGTGCCAGCAGCGTAGCGGTGATGGACACCGGGGAGCTGTTTTTT. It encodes CASSVAVMDTGELFF.

Here the CDR3 reads CASSHATGAGELFF. Here the CDR3 DNA reads TGCGCCAGCAGCCACGCTACAGGGGCCGGGGAGCTGTTTTTT. The chain uses TRBV4-3 and TRBJ2-2; 7 positions match TRBD1. CDR3 length: 14 amino acids. CDR1 is LGHNA and CDR2 is YSLEER in the germline V gene. Unmatched junction bases numbered 4, after V lost 3 bases and J lost 6 bases.

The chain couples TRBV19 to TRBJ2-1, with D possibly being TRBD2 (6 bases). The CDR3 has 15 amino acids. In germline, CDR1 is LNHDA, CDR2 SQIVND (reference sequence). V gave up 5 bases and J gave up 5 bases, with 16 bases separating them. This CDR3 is CASSQEGRTNNEQFF. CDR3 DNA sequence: TGTGCCAGTAGTCAAGAGGGACGGACTAACAATGAGCAGTTCTTC. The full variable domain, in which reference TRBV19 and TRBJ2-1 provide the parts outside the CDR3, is DGGITQSPKYLFRKEGQNVTLSCEQNLNHDAMYWYRQDPGQGLRLIYYSQIVNDFQKGDIAEGYSVSREKKESFPLTVTSAQKNPTAFYLCASSQEGRTNNEQFFGPGTRLTVL.

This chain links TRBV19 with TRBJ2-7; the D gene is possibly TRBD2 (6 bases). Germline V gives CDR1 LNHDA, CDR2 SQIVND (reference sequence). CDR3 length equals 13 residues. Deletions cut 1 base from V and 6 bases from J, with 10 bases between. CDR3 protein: CASSIVWGGEQYF. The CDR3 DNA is TGTGCCAGTAGTATAGTCTGGGGAGGCGAGCAGTACTTC.

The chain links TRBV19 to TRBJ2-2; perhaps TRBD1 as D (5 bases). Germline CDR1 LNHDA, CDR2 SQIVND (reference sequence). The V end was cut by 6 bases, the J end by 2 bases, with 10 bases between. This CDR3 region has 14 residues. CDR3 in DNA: TGTGCCAGTAGCCATCGGACAAACACCGGGGAGCTGTTTTTT. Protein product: CASSHRTNTGELFF.

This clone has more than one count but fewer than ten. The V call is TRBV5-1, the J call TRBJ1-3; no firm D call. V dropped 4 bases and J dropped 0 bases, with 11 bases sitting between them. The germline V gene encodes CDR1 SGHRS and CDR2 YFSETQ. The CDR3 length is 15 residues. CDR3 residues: CASSLDWSSGNTIYF. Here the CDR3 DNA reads TGCGCCAGCAGCCTGGACTGGAGCTCTGGAAACACCATATATTTT. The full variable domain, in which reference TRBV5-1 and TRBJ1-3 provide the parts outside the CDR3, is KAGVTQTPRYLIKTRGQQVTLSCSPISGHRSVSWYQQTPGQGLQFLFEYFSETQRNKGNFPGRFSGRQFSNSRSEMNVSTLELGDSALYLCASSLDWSSGNTIYFGEGSWLTVV.

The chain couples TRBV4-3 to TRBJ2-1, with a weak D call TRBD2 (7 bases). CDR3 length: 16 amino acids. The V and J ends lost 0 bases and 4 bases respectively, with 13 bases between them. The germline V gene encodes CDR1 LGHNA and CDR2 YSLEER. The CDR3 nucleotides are TGCGCCAGCAGCCAAGAGGGGGCTAGCGGATACAATGAGCAGTTCTTC. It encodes CASSQEGASGYNEQFF.

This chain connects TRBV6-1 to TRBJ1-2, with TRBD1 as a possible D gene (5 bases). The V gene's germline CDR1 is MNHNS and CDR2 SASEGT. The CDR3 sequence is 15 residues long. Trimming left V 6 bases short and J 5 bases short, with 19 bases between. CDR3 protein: CASRAGRDAEYGYTF. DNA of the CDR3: TGTGCCAGCAGGGCTGGGAGGGACGCTGAATATGGCTACACCTTC.